This T cell receptor (beta chain) was found in a study of cytomegalovirus exposure and HLA in healthy donors. Broader study findings: A missense DCLRE1C variant was associated with V- and J-gene trimming of TCR beta chains in a later analysis, and an independent cohort replicated the association. Further analysis, carried out later, found HLA-associated TCR beta chains more clonally expanded than equally common other chains. In vitro data verified a few CMV-associated chains as specific for CMV antigens.

The PCR used 60 Vbeta and 13 Jbeta primers. Profiled with immunoSEQ multiplex PCR; TCRdb holds only in-frame clones, not every one. The table shows 140,000 to 150,000 clones, with approximately 80% occurring only once. This CDR3 has 15 residues. Germline V gives CDR1 MNHNS, CDR2 SASEGT. Trimming took 3 bases from V and 4 from J, leaving 15 bases between them. A note on this clone: Antigen unknown.

The sequence came from a woman aged 55-69 years in good health and CMV-seropositive. The chain uses TRBV6-1 and TRBJ1-2; TRBD1 might be the D (5 bases). The material sequenced was PBMCs. This CDR3 reads CASSEMVARVYGYTF. CDR3 nucleotides: TGTGCCAGCAGTGAGATGGTGGCCAGGGTCTATGGCTACACCTTC.